These 30 T cell receptor beta chains share one sample of origin, sequenced in a study of blood T cell repertoires in COVID-19. Method: immunoSEQ multiplex PCR; TCRdb's copy keeps in-frame clones and lacks some. Among a few hundred thousand clones listed, roughly 91% were seen once. Sequencing was carried out using PBMCs or T cells enriched from blood (not recorded which). These TCRs come from a man aged 18-30 years who had recovered from COVID-19.

The chain links TRBV11-2 to TRBJ1-5; 8 bases agree with TRBD1. This CDR3 contains 16 residues. Germline assignment: CDR1 SGHAT and CDR2 FQNNGV. J was trimmed by 4 bases and V by 2 bases; bases with no gene match: 7. The CDR3 DNA is TGTGCCAGCAGCTTAATAGCAGGGGGCATAAATCAGCCCCAGCATTTT. Translated: CASSLIAGGINQPQHF.

V usage is TRBV29-1 and J usage is TRBJ2-7; 16 bases map to TRBD2. Germline V gene data show CDR1 as SQVTM and CDR2 as ANQGSEA. The CDR3 sequence is 15 residues long. J gave up 3 bases and V 6 bases, and 5 bases lay outside the gene matches. CDR3 protein: CSVQGTSGRDYEQYF. The CDR3 region has the DNA TGCAGCGTCCAGGGGACTAGCGGGAGGGACTACGAGCAGTACTTC.

The chain couples TRBV28 to TRBJ2-2, with D possibly TRBD1 on 6 matching bases. The germline CDR1 and CDR2 sequences are MDHEN and SYDVKM. The CDR3 has 11 residues. The germline V and J ends were trimmed by 6 bases and 13 bases, with 12 bases remaining between them. This CDR3 reads CASRSRGTLFF. The DNA of the CDR3 is TGTGCCAGCAGGTCCAGGGGAACGCTGTTTTTT.

The rearrangement links TRBV3-1 (or the pseudogene TRBV3-2) to TRBJ2-1, with TRBD1 matching over 9 bases. The CDR3 is 14 amino acids. Trimming cost V 4 bases and J 8 bases; bases outside gene matches: 6. Germline lookup yields CDR1 LGHDT and CDR2 YNNKEL (reference sequence). The CDR3: CASSPTGGKDEQFF. Written as DNA, the CDR3 is TGTGCCAGCAGCCCGACAGGGGGTAAGGATGAGCAGTTCTTC.

The chain carries TRBV5-8 and TRBJ2-1; perhaps TRBD2 as D (6 bases). V gave up 4 bases and J gave up 10 bases, with 9 bases separating them. The CDR3 is made up of 11 amino acids. Germline V gene sequence: CDR1 SGHTS, CDR2 YDEGEE. CDR3 DNA sequence: TGTGCCAGCAGCCCGGAGGGCGAGCAGTTCTTC. It translates to CASSPEGEQFF.

The genes are TRBV6-5 and TRBJ1-2; the D is unclear. CDR1 is MNHEY, CDR2 SVGAGI, per germline. The CDR3 is 16 residues long. Trimming removed 0 bases at V and 5 bases at J, with 16 bases between. This chain's CDR3 is CASSYSREDFRYGYTF. CDR3 coding DNA: TGTGCCAGCAGTTACTCTCGGGAGGACTTTAGATATGGCTACACCTTC.

J is TRBJ1-2 and V is TRBV11-2; 9 nucleotides match TRBD1. V lost 5 bases, J lost 8 bases, and 12 bases stayed unmatched. CDR3 size: 15 residues. Per germline, CDR1 SGHAT and CDR2 FQNNGV. The CDR3 nucleotides are TGTGCCAGCAGCCAGGGACAGGGTTTCACTTTCGGCTACACCTTC. Amino acid sequence: CASSQGQGFTFGYTF. The variable domain in full, with the rest retrieved from reference TRBV11-2 and TRBJ1-2, is EAGVAQSPRYKIIEKRQSVAFWCNPISGHATLYWYQQILGQGPKLLIQFQNNGVVDDSQLPKDRFSAERLKGVDSTLKIQPAKLEDSAVYLCASSQGQGFTFGYTFGSGTRLTVV.

The chain has TRBV5-4 and TRBJ1-4, with D perhaps TRBD1 (6 bases). CDR3 length: 18 residues. Between the trimmed V and J ends, which lost 3 bases and 4 bases, there was a span of 22 bases. Germline lookup yields CDR1 SGHNT and CDR2 YYREEE (reference sequence). CDR3 protein: CASSSRGPDLSINEKLFF. The CDR3 region has the DNA TGTGCCAGCAGCTCCAGGGGTCCTGACCTCTCAATTAATGAAAAACTGTTTTTT.

This clone was detected once. This chain connects TRBV6-5 to TRBJ2-3; a possible D gene is TRBD2 (5 bases). V was trimmed by 6 bases and J by 2 bases, leaving 15 bases between them. This CDR3 comprises 15 residues. CDR1 is MNHEY and CDR2 is SVGAGI in the germline V gene. CDR3 nucleotide sequence: TGTGCCAGCAGCTTGACCGGGATTTTCACAGATACGCAGTATTTT. Amino acid sequence: CASSLTGIFTDTQYF.

This chain uses TRBV20-1 with TRBJ2-7; 8 bases are a match to TRBD2. Germline CDR1 is DFQATT and CDR2 is SNEGSKA (reference sequence). Trimming at V came to 4 bases and at J to 6 bases, leaving 2 bases not matched to a gene. The CDR3 spans 11 residues. The CDR3 DNA reads TGCAGTGCTACGGCGGGAGGCGAGCAGTACTTC. The encoded protein is CSATAGGEQYF.

The V and J genes are TRBV3-1 (or the pseudogene TRBV3-2) and TRBJ2-5; D gene uncertain. Germline V gene sequence: CDR1 LGHDT, CDR2 YNNKEL (reference sequence). The CDR3 spans 13 residues. V was cut by 4 bases and J by 3 bases, with 9 bases left in between. The CDR3 DNA is TGTGCCAGCAGCCCCCATCCTAAAGAGACCCAGTACTTC. It translates to CASSPHPKETQYF.

This chain joins TRBV4-1 and TRBJ1-1; a possible D gene is TRBD1 (5 bases). Germline assignment: CDR1 MGHRA and CDR2 YSYEKL. Trimming took 0 bases from V and 10 from J, leaving 18 bases between them. The CDR3 loop spans 15 amino acids. The DNA for the CDR3 is TGCGCCAGCAGCCAAGAAGGGGACTCTTGGGAGGGAGCTTTCTTT. Its protein product is CASSQEGDSWEGAFF.

The gene calls are TRBV30 and TRBJ1-5; D is unclear. There are 13 residues in the CDR3. Germline CDR1 GTSNPN, CDR2 SVGIG (reference sequence). V was shortened by 2 bases and J by 4 bases, with 9 bases between the two germline ends. The CDR3 region has the DNA TGTGCCTGGAGTCGGCGGGAGAATCAGCCCCAGCATTTT. Its protein is CAWSRRENQPQHF. Based on the CDR3 plus reference TRBV30 and TRBJ1-5, the full variable domain is SQTIHQWPATLVQPVGSPLSLECTVEGTSNPNLYWYRQAAGRGLQLLFYSVGIGQISSEVPQNLSASRPQDRQFILSSKKLLLSDSGFYLCAWSRRENQPQHFGDGTRLSIL.

The rearrangement uses TRBV10-3 and TRBJ1-5; D is possibly TRBD1 (5 bases). CDR3 length equals 16 residues. Trimming took 6 bases from V and 4 from J, leaving 19 bases between them. The germline gives CDR1 ENHRY, CDR2 SYGVKD. Here the CDR3 DNA reads TGTGCCATCAGGGGAAGACAGCCAAGGTGGAATCAGCCCCAGCATTTT. This gives the protein CAIRGRQPRWNQPQHF.

The chain joins TRBV2 to TRBJ2-2; 7 nucleotides line up with TRBD1. The CDR3 covers 16 residues. V was pared by 0 bases and J by 7 bases, with 8 bases of the junction left unmatched. Looked up from germline, CDR1 is SNHLY and CDR2 is FYNNEI. In DNA form, the CDR3 reads TGTGCCAGCAGTGAAGCAAGGACAGGAAAGGGCGGGGAGCTGTTTTTT. Encoded protein: CASSEARTGKGGELFF.

This sequence joins TRBV5-5 and TRBJ2-7, with TRBD2 matching over 7 bases. The CDR3 has 15 residues. V trimming: 0 bases; J trimming: 4 bases; junction bases outside the gene matches: 7. Germline CDR1 is SGHKS and CDR2 is YYEKEE (reference sequence). The CDR3 sequence is CASSLDGREFYEQYF. DNA of the CDR3: TGTGCCAGCAGCTTGGATGGGCGGGAGTTTTACGAGCAGTACTTC.

This chain connects TRBV4-1 to TRBJ2-5; no clear D. Germline CDR1 is MGHRA and CDR2 is YSYEKL. The CDR3 spans 15 residues. V gave up 1 base and J gave up 5 bases, with 14 bases separating them. As DNA, the CDR3 is TGCGCCAGCAGCCAAGTTTATTTAAGCAGGGAGACCCAGTACTTC. Its protein is CASSQVYLSRETQYF.

The chain has TRBV30 and TRBJ1-2; D uncertain. Germline CDR1 and CDR2: GTSNPN and SVGIG (reference sequence). CDR3 length: 11 residues. V dropped 3 bases and J dropped 4 bases, with 6 bases sitting between them. The DNA of the CDR3 is TGTGCCTGGAGGGAGGGCTATGGCTACACCTTC. Amino acids: CAWREGYGYTF.

This clone is a singleton in its sample. The chain links TRBV5-1 to TRBJ2-3, with TRBD2 identical over 9 bases. CDR1 and CDR2 from the germline V gene are SGHRS and YFSETQ. The CDR3 covers 16 residues. V shed 0 bases, J shed 2 bases, and the junction held 4 bases outside the gene matches. CDR3 sequence reads: CASSLASGAYTDTQYF. CDR3 nucleotides: TGCGCCAGCAGCTTGGCTAGCGGGGCCTACACAGATACGCAGTATTTT.

The chain couples TRBV27 to TRBJ1-1; no firm D call. The germline V and J ends were trimmed by 0 bases and 4 bases, with 12 bases remaining between them. The CDR3 consists of 15 residues. Per the germline V gene, CDR1 is MNHEY and CDR2 is SMNVEV (reference sequence). The CDR3 DNA follows: TGTGCCAGCAGTTTATCCGTAGGGAGCGGCACTGAAGCTTTCTTT. Amino acid sequence: CASSLSVGSGTEAFF.

The genes are TRBV28 and TRBJ2-1; D not resolved. Per the germline V gene, CDR1 is MDHEN and CDR2 is SYDVKM. V lost 5 bases to trimming and J lost 10 bases, with 18 bases between them. This CDR3 is 14 amino acids long. The CDR3 protein is CASSIPLTPREQFF. The CDR3 coding sequence is TGTGCCAGCAGTATCCCATTGACTCCGCGGGAGCAGTTCTTC.

V is TRBV4-1 and J is TRBJ2-2, with TRBD2 matching over 7 bases. The V gene's germline CDR1 is MGHRA and CDR2 YSYEKL. The CDR3 contains 15 residues. The V gene end was trimmed by 2 bases and the J gene end by 2 bases; junction bases not matched to a gene: 2. CDR3 in DNA: TGCGCCAGCAGCCAAACTAGCGTTAACACCGGGGAGCTGTTTTTT. This gives the protein CASSQTSVNTGELFF.

The gene calls are TRBV2 and TRBJ1-4; a possible D gene is TRBD1 (5 bases). Trimming pared 8 bases from V and 8 bases from J, leaving 15 bases between. CDR3 length equals 13 residues. Germline V gene data show CDR1 as SNHLY and CDR2 as FYNNEI. CDR3 coding DNA: TGTGCCAGCGGGGGGAAGTCGTCAGAAAAACTGTTTTTT. The encoded protein is CASGGKSSEKLFF.

The rearrangement links TRBV28 to TRBJ1-1, with TRBD1 matching over 12 bases. V dropped 1 base and J dropped 5; count of bases not matched to a gene: 5. This CDR3 region has 16 residues. Per germline, CDR1 MDHEN and CDR2 SYDVKM. CDR3 sequence reads: CASSLSGQGASTEAFF. CDR3 sequence (DNA): TGTGCCAGCAGTTTATCGGGACAGGGGGCCAGTACTGAAGCTTTCTTT.

The V gene is TRBV3-1 (or the pseudogene TRBV3-2), the J gene TRBJ2-7; unclear D gene. V lost 4 bases to trimming and J lost 3 bases, with 4 bases between them. There are 11 residues in the CDR3. Germline V CDR1 and CDR2: LGHDT, YNNKEL (reference sequence). CDR3 amino acids: CASSRGYEQYF. DNA for the CDR3: TGTGCCAGCAGCCGAGGCTACGAGCAGTACTTC.

The V gene is TRBV5-1, the J gene TRBJ2-7; maybe TRBD1 (6 bases). Deletions cut 6 bases from V and 3 bases from J, with 16 bases between. From germline, CDR1 is SGHRS and CDR2 YFSETQ. This CDR3 has 14 residues. The CDR3 sequence: CASTAGVSFYEQYF. CDR3 nucleotide sequence: TGCGCCAGCACAGCAGGGGTCTCCTTCTACGAGCAGTACTTC.

The chain has TRBV7-9 and TRBJ2-5; 7 nucleotides agree with TRBD1. Looked up from germline, CDR1 is SEHNR and CDR2 is FQNEAQ (reference sequence). The CDR3 has 15 amino acids. The J segment lost 1 base and the V segment lost 5 bases, leaving 7 bases of the junction unmatched. Here the CDR3 DNA reads TGTGCCAGCAGCCCATACGGGGACAGCCAAGAGACCCAGTACTTC. It yields the protein CASSPYGDSQETQYF.

The rearrangement joins TRBV5-8 to TRBJ1-5, with a tentative D call TRBD1 (5 bases). The CDR3 loop spans 15 amino acids. Germline V gives CDR1 SGHTS, CDR2 YDEGEE. V was pared by 2 bases and J by 5 bases, with 14 bases between. The CDR3 loop is CASSFTAGGDQPQHF. As DNA, the CDR3 is TGTGCCAGCAGCTTTACCGCGGGGGGGGATCAGCCCCAGCATTTT.

As regards this clone: The junction and the germline gene differ at one end; a read error may be behind it. The chain has TRBV9 and TRBJ2-1; 9 bases fit TRBD2. Per the germline V gene, CDR1 is SGDLS and CDR2 is YYNGEE. The CDR3 has 14 residues. This CDR3 reads CASSPSNAGGRRVF. Here the CDR3 DNA reads TGTGCCAGCAGCCCCTCAAACGCGGGGGGGAGGAGGGTCTTC.

J is TRBJ2-5 and V is TRBV6-5, with D unclear. The V end was cut by 5 bases, the J end by 6 bases, with 13 bases between. Per germline, CDR1 MNHEY and CDR2 SVGAGI. This CDR3 is built from 13 residues. Here the CDR3 DNA reads TGTGCCAGCAGTAGGTCCTTCAGGAAGACCCAGTACTTC. Its protein is CASSRSFRKTQYF.